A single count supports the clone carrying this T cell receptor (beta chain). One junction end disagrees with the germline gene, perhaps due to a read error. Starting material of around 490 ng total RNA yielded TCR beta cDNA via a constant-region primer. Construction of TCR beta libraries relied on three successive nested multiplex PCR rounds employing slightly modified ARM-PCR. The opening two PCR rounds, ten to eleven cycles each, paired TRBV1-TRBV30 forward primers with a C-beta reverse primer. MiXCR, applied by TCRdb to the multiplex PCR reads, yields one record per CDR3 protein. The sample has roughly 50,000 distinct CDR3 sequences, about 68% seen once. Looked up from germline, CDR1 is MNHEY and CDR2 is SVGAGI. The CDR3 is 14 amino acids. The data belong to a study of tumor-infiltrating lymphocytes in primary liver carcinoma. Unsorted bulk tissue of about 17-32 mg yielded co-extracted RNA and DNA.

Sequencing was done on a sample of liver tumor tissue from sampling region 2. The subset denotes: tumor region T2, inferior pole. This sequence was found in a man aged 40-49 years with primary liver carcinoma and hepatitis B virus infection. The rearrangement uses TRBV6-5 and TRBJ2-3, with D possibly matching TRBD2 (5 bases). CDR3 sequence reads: CAGSYKDLKDRQYF. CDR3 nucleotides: TGTGCCGGCAGTTACAAGGACTTAAAAGATAGGCAGTATTTT.